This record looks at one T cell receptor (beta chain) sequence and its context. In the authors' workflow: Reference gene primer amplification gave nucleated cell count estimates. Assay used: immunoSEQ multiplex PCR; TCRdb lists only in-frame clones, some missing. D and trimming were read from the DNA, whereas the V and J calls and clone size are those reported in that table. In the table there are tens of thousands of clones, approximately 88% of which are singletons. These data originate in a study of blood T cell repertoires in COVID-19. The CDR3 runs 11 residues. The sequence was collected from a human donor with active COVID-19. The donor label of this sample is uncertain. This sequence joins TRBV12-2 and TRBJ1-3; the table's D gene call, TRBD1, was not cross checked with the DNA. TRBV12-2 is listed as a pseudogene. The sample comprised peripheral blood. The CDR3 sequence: CASRPGNTIYF. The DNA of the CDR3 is TGTGCAAGTCGCCCAGGGAACACCATATATTTT.